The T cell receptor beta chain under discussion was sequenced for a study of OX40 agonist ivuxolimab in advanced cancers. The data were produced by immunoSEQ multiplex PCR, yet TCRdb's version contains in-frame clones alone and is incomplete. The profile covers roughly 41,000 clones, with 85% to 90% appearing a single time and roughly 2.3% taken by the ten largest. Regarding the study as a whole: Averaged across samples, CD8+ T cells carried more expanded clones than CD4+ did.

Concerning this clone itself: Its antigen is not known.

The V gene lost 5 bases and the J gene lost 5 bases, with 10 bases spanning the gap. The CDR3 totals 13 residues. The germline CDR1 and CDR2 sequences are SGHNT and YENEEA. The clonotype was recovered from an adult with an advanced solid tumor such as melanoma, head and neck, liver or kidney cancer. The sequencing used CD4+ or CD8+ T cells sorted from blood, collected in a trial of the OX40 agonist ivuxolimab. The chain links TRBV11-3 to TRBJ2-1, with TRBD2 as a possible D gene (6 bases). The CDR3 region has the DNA TGTGCCAGCAGCGTACTAGCAGACAATGAGCAGTTCTTC. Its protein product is CASSVLADNEQFF.